What follows is one T cell receptor beta chain and its context. Some clones are missing from TCRdb's copy, which holds only in-frame ones; the method was immunoSEQ multiplex PCR. The sample holds almost 400,000 clones; approximately 89% are singletons and the top ten take less than 2%. Two negative PCRs, clearance, or symptom resolution were required of recovered Cohort 3 donors. These data are taken from a study of blood T cell repertoires in COVID-19. Study-level information: Sources were T cells, B-cell-depleted T cells, or PBMCs; the material itself was cDNA or gDNA.

This receptor was identified in a woman aged 30 to 39 who had recovered from COVID-19. Sequencing was performed on PBMCs or T cells enriched from blood (not recorded which).

The CDR3 DNA sequence: TGTGCCAGCAGCCAAGAATTAACAGGGGGCGTAGGTCAGCCCCAGCATTTT. Its translation is CASSQELTGGVGQPQHF. The chain links TRBV4-2 to TRBJ1-5; 9 bases agree with TRBD1. V lost 0 bases, J lost 6 bases, and 9 bases stayed unmatched. This CDR3 comprises 17 residues. Germline V gives CDR1 LGHNA, CDR2 YNFKEQ.